The source of this T cell receptor beta chain is a study of beta chain features in type 1 diabetes. Findings and limits, study-wide: Patients with Type 1 diabetes showed moderately but significantly shorter TCRB CDR3s in all four CD4+ subsets. For patients, the naive, central memory and Treg TCRB repertoires appeared more alike than for healthy donors. These data did not resolve whether HLA type affects TCRB rearrangement.

Sequenced material consisted of expressed TCRB transcripts (all of the isolated RNA was reverse transcribed). TCRdb's table, derived via immunoSEQ multiplex PCR, lists solely in-frame clones and lacks some. The table has around 150,000 clones, around a tenth seen once. V trimming: 2 bases; J trimming: 7 bases; junction bases outside the gene matches: 8. This CDR3 is 15 amino acids long. CDR1 and CDR2 from the germline V gene are MNHEY and SVGAGI. As regards this clone: The antigen remains unidentified.

Sequenced material: central memory CD4+ T cells from blood. The clonotype comes from a young man with type 1 diabetes. The V gene is TRBV6-5, the J gene TRBJ2-1; 7 bases agree with TRBD2. In DNA form, the CDR3 reads TGTGCCAGCAGTTACGTGGCGGGAGCTGTGAATGAGCAGTTCTTC. It specifies CASSYVAGAVNEQFF.